The clone carrying this T cell receptor (beta chain) was recorded once. The sample originates from a study of blood T cell repertoires in COVID-19. The wider study: The samples span acute and convalescent COVID-19 from the United States, Italy and Spain. The cDNA or gDNA used as material had been derived from T cells, B-cell-depleted T cells, or PBMCs.

Individuals aged roughly 18 to 95 years were recruited from about two dozen US areas. The table came from immunoSEQ multiplex PCR; TCRdb's copy has only in-frame clones and leaves some out. The sample holds some 250,000 clones, 70% to 90% seen once. The germline CDR1 and CDR2 sequences are SGHAT and FQNNGV. V lost 2 bases to trimming and J lost 5 bases, with 6 bases between them. The CDR3 consists of 13 residues. Sequencing was performed on PBMCs or T cells enriched from blood (not recorded which). The TCR comes from a woman aged 50 to 60 who had recovered from COVID-19. The gene calls are TRBV11-2 and TRBJ1-4; D gene unclear. This CDR3 reads CASSLFPNEKLFF. The CDR3 region has the DNA TGTGCCAGCAGCTTATTTCCGAATGAAAAACTGTTTTTT.